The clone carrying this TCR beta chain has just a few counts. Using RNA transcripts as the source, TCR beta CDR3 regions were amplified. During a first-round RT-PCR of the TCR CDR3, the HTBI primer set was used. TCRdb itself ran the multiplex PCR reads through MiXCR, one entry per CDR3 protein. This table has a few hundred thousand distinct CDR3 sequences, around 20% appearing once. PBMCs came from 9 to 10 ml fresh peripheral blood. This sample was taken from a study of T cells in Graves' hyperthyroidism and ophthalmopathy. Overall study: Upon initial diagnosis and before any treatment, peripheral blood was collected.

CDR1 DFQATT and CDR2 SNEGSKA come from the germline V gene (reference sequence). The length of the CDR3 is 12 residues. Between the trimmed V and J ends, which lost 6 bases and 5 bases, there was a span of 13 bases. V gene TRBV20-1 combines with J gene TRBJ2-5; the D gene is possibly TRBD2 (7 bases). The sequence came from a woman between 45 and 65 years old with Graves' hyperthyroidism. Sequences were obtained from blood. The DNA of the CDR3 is TGCAGTGCGCCGCGGGGGCCGGAGACCCAGTACTTC. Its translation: CSAPRGPETQYF.